What follows is one TCR beta chain and its context. These data are taken from a study of blood T cell repertoires in COVID-19. Across the study: Samples taken during acute and convalescent COVID-19 were collected in the United States, Italy and Spain. PBMCs, B-cell-depleted T cells, or T cells were the source of the cDNA or gDNA that made up the material.

The CDR3 loop spans 17 amino acids. Per germline, CDR1 SGHRS and CDR2 YFSETQ. Trimming removed 0 bases from V and 5 bases from J; junction bases left unmatched: 11. It was during active infection that Seattle patients were enrolled and then longitudinally followed. As handled by the study authors: Reference gene primer amplification gave nucleated cell count estimates. Using immunoSEQ multiplex PCR, the repertoire was profiled, and TCRdb retains in-frame clones only, with some absent. That table furnishes V, J and clone size, whereas the DNA furnished D and trimming. The sample holds 250,000 to 300,000 clones; approximately 86% are singletons and the top ten take roughly 4.9%.

The chain has TRBV5-1 and TRBJ2-1, with TRBD1 matching over 7 bases. Sequencing was done on a sample of peripheral blood. The clonotype was recovered from a woman aged 60-70 years with COVID-19, enrolled during active disease. This CDR3 reads CASSLEYVRGRDNEQFF. The CDR3 region has the DNA TGCGCCAGCAGCTTGGAATACGTCAGGGGGAGAGACAATGAGCAGTTCTTC.